The next 28 T cell receptor beta chains were all read from a single sample in a study of T cell responses to AZD1222 COVID-19 vaccine. TCRdb's table, derived via immunoSEQ multiplex PCR, lists solely in-frame clones and lacks some. The data hold roughly 150,000 clones, with 85% to 95% observed a single time. Sequences were derived from peripheral blood, sampled 28 days after the second AZD1222 dose. These TCRs come from an adult who received the AZD1222 COVID-19 vaccine.

This chain uses TRBV3-1 (or the pseudogene TRBV3-2) with TRBJ2-1, with 10 bases lining up with TRBD2. J lost 9 bases, V lost 0 bases, and 8 bases had no gene match. The CDR3 has 16 amino acids. Germline CDR1 is LGHDT and CDR2 is YNNKEL (reference sequence). This CDR3 is CASSQEALAGVVEQFF. CDR3 nucleotides: TGTGCCAGCAGCCAAGAAGCTCTAGCGGGAGTTGTTGAGCAGTTCTTC.

This chain links TRBV5-1 with TRBJ1-1, with D unclear. The V gene's germline CDR1 is SGHRS and CDR2 YFSETQ. Trimming stripped 4 bases from V and 2 bases from J, with 9 bases between. This CDR3 has 13 residues. Written as DNA, the CDR3 is TGCGCCAGCAGCATAGGGCTAAACACTGAAGCTTTCTTT. It translates to CASSIGLNTEAFF.

The rearrangement joins TRBV19 to TRBJ1-6, with 11 bases lining up with TRBD1. Germline CDR1 and CDR2: LNHDA and SQIVND (reference sequence). After removal of 5 bases from V and 7 bases from J, the junction contained 10 bases not matched to a gene. CDR3 length: 17 amino acids. This CDR3 is CASSPRDRGFGNSPLHF. The CDR3 region has the DNA TGTGCCAGTAGTCCGCGGGACAGGGGGTTCGGAAATTCACCCCTCCACTTT.

In this sample, this clone turned up a few times. The chain has TRBV23-1 and TRBJ1-2; D is possibly TRBD1 (5 bases). TRBV23-1 is an ORF, with its function uncertain. This CDR3 contains 15 residues. Trimming left V 2 bases short and J 8 bases short, with 18 bases between. The CDR3 spells CASSQPQPGLTGYTF. The CDR3, as DNA: TGCGCCAGCAGTCAACCGCAGCCGGGGCTTACCGGCTACACCTTC.

The chain combines TRBV5-1 with TRBJ1-3, with D possibly being TRBD1 (5 bases). The germline V gene has CDR1 SGHRS and CDR2 YFSETQ. The CDR3 consists of 12 residues. Deletions cut 1 base from V and 7 bases from J, with 6 bases between. CDR3 coding DNA: TGCGCCAGCAGCTTGAAGGGGAACACCATATATTTT. This gives the protein CASSLKGNTIYF.

The chain has TRBV19 and TRBJ1-5; 7 positions match TRBD1. Trimming cost V 7 bases and J 3 bases; bases outside gene matches: 9. Germline loops: CDR1 LNHDA, CDR2 SQIVND (reference sequence). The CDR3 spans 15 residues. The CDR3 nucleotides are TGTGCCAGTAAGGTGACAGGGCCCTCCAATCAGCCCCAGCATTTT. Its translation: CASKVTGPSNQPQHF.

The V call is TRBV6-5, the J call TRBJ2-5, with D perhaps TRBD1 or TRBD2 (5 bases each). The CDR3 totals 15 residues. V dropped 1 base and J dropped 1 base, with 10 bases sitting between them. Germline V gene sequence: CDR1 MNHEY, CDR2 SVGAGI. The CDR3 DNA sequence: TGTGCCAGCAGTTACTTGAGGGGTAGCCAAGAGACCCAGTACTTC. Translation gives CASSYLRGSQETQYF.

The J gene is TRBJ2-2, the V gene TRBV27; D possibly matches TRBD1 or TRBD2 (5 bases each). Germline CDR1 is MNHEY and CDR2 is SMNVEV (reference sequence). The CDR3 is 19 amino acids. V dropped 3 bases and J dropped 3 bases, with 23 bases sitting between them. The CDR3 DNA is TGTGCCAGCAGTTTTTCCCCGGGAACCCTGGGGCGTGACACCGGGGAGCTGTTTTTT. It is translated as CASSFSPGTLGRDTGELFF.

This chain connects TRBV5-6 to TRBJ1-5; perhaps TRBD1 as D (6 bases). There are 15 residues in the CDR3. The germline V gene encodes CDR1 SGHDT and CDR2 YYEEEE. The V end lost 3 bases, the J end lost 6 bases, and 16 bases lay between the germline ends. The DNA of the CDR3 is TGTGCCAGCAGCTCGCGGACAGTTCAGGGTCAGCCCCAGCATTTT. Translating it yields CASSSRTVQGQPQHF.

As for this clone: The sample carries other DNA sequences with the same CDR3. The chain employs TRBV5-1 and TRBJ1-5, with TRBD1 matching over 8 bases. Trimming removed 2 bases from V and 0 bases from J; junction bases left unmatched: 1. The germline V gene encodes CDR1 SGHRS and CDR2 YFSETQ. The length of the CDR3 is 15 residues. Here the CDR3 DNA reads TGCGCCAGCAGCTTAGGACAGGGTAGCAATCAGCCCCAGCATTTT. This encodes CASSLGQGSNQPQHF.

The chain joins TRBV12-3 or TRBV12-4 to TRBJ2-7, with D uncertain. Trimming shortened V by 3 bases and J by 7 bases, and 7 bases separated the two germline ends. CDR3 length: 11 amino acids. Here the CDR3 DNA reads TGTGCCAGCAGTTTTGAGGCAGAGCAGTACTTC. Amino acids: CASSFEAEQYF.

The rearrangement uses TRBV30 and TRBJ1-1; TRBD1 matches at 10 bases. CDR3 length: 12 amino acids. Trimming at V came to 8 bases and at J to 5 bases, leaving 5 bases not matched to a gene. CDR1 GTSNPN and CDR2 SVGIG come from the germline V gene (reference sequence). This chain's CDR3 is CAGDRGQTEAFF. For the CDR3, the DNA is TGTGCCGGAGACAGGGGGCAAACTGAAGCTTTCTTT.

The V gene is TRBV5-1, the J gene TRBJ2-7; TRBD1 matches 7 bases. This CDR3 has 15 amino acids. The V gene's germline CDR1 is SGHRS and CDR2 YFSETQ. The ends lost 0 bases at V and 4 bases at J; junction bases unmatched: 7. The CDR3 DNA is TGCGCCAGCAGCTTGGGTCTAGGGGGCGGATACGAGCAGTACTTC. Translated, it gives CASSLGLGGGYEQYF.

This chain joins TRBV20-1 and TRBJ1-6, with a possible D match to TRBD1 (5 bases). The CDR3 is 15 amino acids. V lost 3 bases and J 4 bases, leaving 13 bases between the germline ends. Looked up from germline, CDR1 is DFQATT and CDR2 is SNEGSKA (reference sequence). CDR3 protein: CSASPRVGYNSPLHF. The CDR3 DNA sequence: TGCAGTGCTAGTCCCAGGGTAGGGTATAATTCACCCCTCCACTTT.

V and J are TRBV27 and TRBJ2-1; D tentatively fits TRBD1 or TRBD2 (7 bases each). Per germline, CDR1 MNHEY and CDR2 SMNVEV (reference sequence). This CDR3 is built from 14 residues. With 8 bases removed from V and 10 bases from J, the gap between germline ends came to 21 bases. The DNA of the CDR3 is TGTGCCAGCGGGAGCAGGGGGGGGTTAAGAGAGCAGTTCTTC. It specifies CASGSRGGLREQFF.

The chain couples TRBV18 to TRBJ1-4, with D maybe TRBD1 (5 bases). V was trimmed by 3 bases and J by 8 bases, leaving 13 bases between them. The germline gives CDR1 KGHSH, CDR2 LQKENI. The CDR3 length is 14 residues. CDR3 amino acids: CASSPGARGEKLFF. The CDR3 coding sequence is TGTGCCAGCTCACCGGGTGCAAGGGGCGAAAAACTGTTTTTT.

This chain connects TRBV5-1 to TRBJ1-2; perhaps TRBD1 as D (5 bases). This CDR3 is built from 14 residues. The germline V gene encodes CDR1 SGHRS and CDR2 YFSETQ. Trimming took 4 bases from V and 7 from J, leaving 17 bases between them. The CDR3 protein is CASSKGRQDVGYTF. As DNA, the CDR3 is TGCGCCAGCAGCAAGGGGCGGCAGGATGTTGGCTACACCTTC.

The rearrangement uses TRBV9 and TRBJ1-1; D is ambiguous. This CDR3 contains 14 residues. CDR1 is SGDLS, CDR2 YYNGEE, per germline. V shed 3 bases and J shed 2 bases, with 11 bases lying between them. The CDR3 spells CASSERVLNTEAFF. CDR3 nucleotides: TGTGCCAGCAGCGAGAGGGTTCTCAACACTGAAGCTTTCTTT.

The chain joins TRBV5-1 to TRBJ1-1; weak D call: TRBD1 (6 bases). CDR3 length equals 15 residues. Trimming left V 1 base short and J 4 bases short, with 14 bases between. Germline CDR1 reads SGHRS; CDR2 reads YFSETQ. CDR3 region: CASSLSGVMGTEAFF. The CDR3 nucleotides are TGCGCCAGCAGCTTGTCAGGGGTTATGGGCACTGAAGCTTTCTTT. Based on the CDR3 plus reference TRBV5-1 and TRBJ1-1, the full variable domain is KAGVTQTPRYLIKTRGQQVTLSCSPISGHRSVSWYQQTPGQGLQFLFEYFSETQRNKGNFPGRFSGRQFSNSRSEMNVSTLELGDSALYLCASSLSGVMGTEAFFGQGTRLTVV.

A note on this clone: The germline gene is not matched at one end of the junction; a read error may be the cause. The chain uses TRBV6-1 and TRBJ1-4; D is ambiguous. Germline assignment: CDR1 MNHNS and CDR2 SASEGT. CDR3 size: 15 residues. CDR3 nucleotides: TGTGCCAGCAGTGAAATCTGGGCCCCTAAGGAAAAACTGTTTTTT. Its translation is CASSEIWAPKEKLFF.

The V gene is TRBV20-1, the J gene TRBJ2-1, with no clear D. This CDR3 is 13 amino acids long. Germline V CDR1 and CDR2: DFQATT, SNEGSKA (reference sequence). V lost 3 bases to trimming and J lost 9 bases, with 15 bases between them. The CDR3 region is CSASSSAFGEQFF. CDR3 bases: TGCAGTGCTAGTTCATCGGCATTCGGTGAGCAGTTCTTC.

This CDR3 is CASSRTSGSSYEQYF. DNA for the CDR3: TGCGCCAGCAGTCGGACTAGCGGGAGCTCCTACGAGCAGTACTTC. This chain connects TRBV5-1 to TRBJ2-7; TRBD2 matches at 13 bases. CDR1 is SGHRS and CDR2 is YFSETQ in the germline V gene. This CDR3 is 15 amino acids long. J gave up 0 bases and V 5 bases, and 2 bases lay outside the gene matches.

CDR3 DNA sequence: TGTGCCAGCAGTGTGGGGGGGATGAACACTGAAGCTTTCTTT. Protein sequence: CASSVGGMNTEAFF. The rearrangement uses TRBV28 and TRBJ1-1; maybe TRBD1 (5 bases). The CDR3 loop spans 14 amino acids. Trimming took off 5 bases at V and 0 bases at J, with 10 bases between the two ends. Germline loops: CDR1 MDHEN, CDR2 SYDVKM.

The rearrangement links TRBV7-8 to TRBJ2-2, with D perhaps matching TRBD1 (6 bases). Deletions cut 5 bases from V and 5 bases from J, with 12 bases between. Germline lookup yields CDR1 SGHVS and CDR2 FQNEAQ. CDR3 size: 14 residues. This CDR3 is CASSRYRDTGELFF. Written as DNA, the CDR3 is TGTGCCAGCAGCCGATACAGGGATACCGGGGAGCTGTTTTTT.

This clone has only a few counts. The CDR3 DNA is TGCGCCAGCAGCCCAGTCGGGTCCTATAATTCACCCCTCCACTTT. Translated: CASSPVGSYNSPLHF. This rearrangement joins TRBV5-1 to TRBJ1-6; D unresolved. Deletions cut 4 bases from V and 1 base from J, with 9 bases between. This CDR3 region has 15 residues. The germline V gene has CDR1 SGHRS and CDR2 YFSETQ.

This chain connects TRBV3-1 (or the pseudogene TRBV3-2) to TRBJ1-4; D not resolved. V was trimmed by 2 bases and J by 2 bases, leaving 9 bases between them. CDR1 is LGHDT, CDR2 YNNKEL, per germline (reference sequence). This CDR3 has 15 amino acids. CDR3 sequence (DNA): TGTGCCAGCAGCCAACAACTTGCGACTAATGAAAAACTGTTTTTT. It yields the protein CASSQQLATNEKLFF.

This chain uses TRBV15 with TRBJ1-6; D is perhaps TRBD1 (5 bases). The CDR3 has 13 amino acids. Germline V gives CDR1 LNHNV, CDR2 YYDKDF (reference sequence). Trimming removed 7 bases at V and 10 bases at J, with 14 bases between. CDR3 DNA sequence: TGTGCCACCACACCTTGGGGACGGTCACCCCTCCACTTT. Its translation: CATTPWGRSPLHF.

The V and J genes are TRBV3-1 (or the pseudogene TRBV3-2) and TRBJ1-3; D unresolved. The V gene lost 3 bases and the J gene lost 0 bases, with 6 bases spanning the gap. CDR3 size: 14 residues. Germline loops: CDR1 LGHDT, CDR2 YNNKEL (reference sequence). The CDR3 spells CASSHFGSGNTIYF. The DNA of the CDR3 is TGTGCCAGCAGCCATTTCGGCTCTGGAAACACCATATATTTT.